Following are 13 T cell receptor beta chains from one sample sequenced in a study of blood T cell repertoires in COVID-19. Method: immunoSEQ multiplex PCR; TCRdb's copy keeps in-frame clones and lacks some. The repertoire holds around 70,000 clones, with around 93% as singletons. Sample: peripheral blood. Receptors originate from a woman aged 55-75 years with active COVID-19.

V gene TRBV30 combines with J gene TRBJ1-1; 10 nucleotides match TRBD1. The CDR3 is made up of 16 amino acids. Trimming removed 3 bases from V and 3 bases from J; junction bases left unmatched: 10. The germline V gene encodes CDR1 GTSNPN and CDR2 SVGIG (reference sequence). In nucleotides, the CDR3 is TGTGCCTGGAGCCCCAAATCCGGGACAGGGGACACTGAAGCTTTCTTT. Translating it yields CAWSPKSGTGDTEAFF. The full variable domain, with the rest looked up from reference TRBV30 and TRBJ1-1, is SQTIHQWPATLVQPVGSPLSLECTVEGTSNPNLYWYRQAAGRGLQLLFYSVGIGQISSEVPQNLSASRPQDRQFILSSKKLLLSDSGFYLCAWSPKSGTGDTEAFFGQGTRLTVV.

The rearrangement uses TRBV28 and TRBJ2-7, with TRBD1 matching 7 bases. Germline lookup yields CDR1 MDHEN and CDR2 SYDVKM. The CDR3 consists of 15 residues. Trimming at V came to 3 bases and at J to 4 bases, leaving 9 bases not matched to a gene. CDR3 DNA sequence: TGTGCCAGCAGTTTCGGTAGGACAGGTCCGTACGAGCAGTACTTC. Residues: CASSFGRTGPYEQYF.

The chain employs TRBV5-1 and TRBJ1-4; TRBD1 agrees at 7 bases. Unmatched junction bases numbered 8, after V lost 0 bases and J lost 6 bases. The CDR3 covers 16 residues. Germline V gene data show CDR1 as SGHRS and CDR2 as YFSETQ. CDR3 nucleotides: TGCGCCAGCAGCTTGGCCTCCGGACAGGTGTATGAAAAACTGTTTTTT. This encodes CASSLASGQVYEKLFF.

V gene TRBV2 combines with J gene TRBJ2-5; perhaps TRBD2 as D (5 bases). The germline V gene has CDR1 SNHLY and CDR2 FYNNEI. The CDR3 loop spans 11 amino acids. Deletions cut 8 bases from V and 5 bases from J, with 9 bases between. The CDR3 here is CASGPGETQYF. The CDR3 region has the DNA TGTGCCAGCGGTCCGGGGGAGACCCAGTACTTC.

The CDR3 bases are TGTGCCAGCTCACCAGGGAAGGGGCCCCATAATTCACCCCTCCACTTT. Translating it yields CASSPGKGPHNSPLHF. The V call is TRBV18, the J call TRBJ1-6; tentative D call: TRBD1 (5 bases). The CDR3 covers 16 residues. The V end was cut by 2 bases, the J end by 5 bases, with 13 bases between. Germline values: CDR1 KGHSH, CDR2 LQKENI. Full variable domain (missing parts from reference TRBV18 and TRBJ1-6): NAGVMQNPRHLVRRRGQEARLRCSPMKGHSHVYWYRQLPEEGLKFMVYLQKENIIDESGMPKERFSAEFPKEGPSILRIQQVVRGDSAAYFCASSPGKGPHNSPLHFGNGTRLTVT.

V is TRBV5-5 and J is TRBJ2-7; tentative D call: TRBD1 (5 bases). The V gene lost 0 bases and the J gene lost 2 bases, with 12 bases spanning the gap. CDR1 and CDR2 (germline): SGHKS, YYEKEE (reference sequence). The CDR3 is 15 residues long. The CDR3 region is CASSLGQPPPYEQYF. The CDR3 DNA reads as TGTGCCAGCAGCTTGGGACAGCCACCCCCCTACGAGCAGTACTTC.

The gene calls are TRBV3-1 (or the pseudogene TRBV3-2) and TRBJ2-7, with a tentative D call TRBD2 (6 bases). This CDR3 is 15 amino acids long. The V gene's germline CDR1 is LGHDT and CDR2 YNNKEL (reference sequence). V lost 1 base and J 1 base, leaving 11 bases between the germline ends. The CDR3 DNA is TGTGCCAGCAGCCAAGCGGCGGGATCGTCCTACGAGCAGTACTTC. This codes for CASSQAAGSSYEQYF.

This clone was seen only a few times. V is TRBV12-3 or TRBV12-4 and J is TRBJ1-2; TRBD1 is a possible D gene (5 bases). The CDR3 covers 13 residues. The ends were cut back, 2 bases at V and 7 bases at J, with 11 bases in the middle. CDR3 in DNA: TGTGCCAGCAGTTTATCCCGGACATCTGGCTACACCTTC. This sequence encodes CASSLSRTSGYTF.

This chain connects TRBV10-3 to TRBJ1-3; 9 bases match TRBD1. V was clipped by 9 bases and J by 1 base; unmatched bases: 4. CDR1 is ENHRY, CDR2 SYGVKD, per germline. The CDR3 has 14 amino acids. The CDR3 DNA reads TGTGCCATTGGGGACAGGGCTTCTGGAAACACCATATATTTT. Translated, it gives CAIGDRASGNTIYF.

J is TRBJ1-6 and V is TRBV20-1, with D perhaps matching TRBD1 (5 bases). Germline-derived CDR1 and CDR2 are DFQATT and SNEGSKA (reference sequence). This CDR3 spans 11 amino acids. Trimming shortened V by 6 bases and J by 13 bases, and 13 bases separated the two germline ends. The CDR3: CSAREGFPLHF. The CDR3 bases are TGCAGTGCCAGGGAGGGGTTTCCCCTCCACTTT.

The CDR3 loop reads CASSRGQPNYGYTF. The CDR3, as DNA: TGTGCCAGCAGCCGTGGACAGCCTAACTATGGCTACACCTTC. This chain joins TRBV6-5 and TRBJ1-2, with D perhaps matching TRBD1 (6 bases). CDR1 is MNHEY and CDR2 is SVGAGI in the germline V gene. The CDR3 sequence is 14 residues long. V dropped 6 bases and J dropped 0 bases, with 11 bases sitting between them.

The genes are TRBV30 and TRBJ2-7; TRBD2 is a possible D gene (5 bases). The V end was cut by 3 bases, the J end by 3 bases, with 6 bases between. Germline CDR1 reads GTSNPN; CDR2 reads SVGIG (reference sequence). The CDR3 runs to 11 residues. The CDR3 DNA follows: TGTGCCTGGAGCGGGGTCTACGAGCAGTACTTC. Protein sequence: CAWSGVYEQYF.

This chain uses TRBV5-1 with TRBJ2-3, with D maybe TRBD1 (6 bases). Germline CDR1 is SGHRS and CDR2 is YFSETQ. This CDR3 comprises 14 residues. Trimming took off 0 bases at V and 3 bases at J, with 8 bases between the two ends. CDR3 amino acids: CASSLAQGTDTQYF. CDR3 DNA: TGCGCCAGCAGCTTGGCGCAGGGGACAGATACGCAGTATTTT.